The rows below give T cell receptor beta chains drawn from one sample of a study of shared clonotypes between healthy human individuals. Sequencing used immunoSEQ multiplex PCR; TCRdb keeps in-frame clones, though not all of them. The sample contains roughly 2 million clones, roughly 94% of which appear only once. The specimen sequenced was naive CD4+ T cells sorted from blood. The receptors were sampled from a man aged 18 to 30 in good health. Both conserved end residues are part of each CDR3. Fields, in order: J gene, V gene, CDR3 protein.

j_call: TRBJ1-1; v_call: TRBV7-9; cdr3_aa: CASSFRHRETEAFF
j_call: TRBJ2-7; v_call: TRBV29-1; cdr3_aa: CSVEAGTGGYEQYF
j_call: TRBJ1-1; v_call: TRBV5-4; cdr3_aa: CASGEGSPNTEAFF
j_call: TRBJ2-5; v_call: TRBV5-1; cdr3_aa: CASSLGSQGTQYF
j_call: TRBJ2-1; v_call: TRBV4-3; cdr3_aa: CASSQVSGRPNEQFF
j_call: TRBJ2-6; v_call: TRBV10-2; cdr3_aa: CASSESGGANVLTF
j_call: TRBJ2-1; v_call: TRBV18; cdr3_aa: CASSRQDGEQFF
j_call: TRBJ2-5; v_call: TRBV5-1; cdr3_aa: CASSFALDQYF
j_call: TRBJ2-1; v_call: TRBV5-4; cdr3_aa: CASSVDGTSVYNEQFF
j_call: TRBJ2-5; v_call: TRBV6-4; cdr3_aa: CASSGDREGSETQYF
j_call: TRBJ2-7; v_call: TRBV2; cdr3_aa: CASRSPGSGTGRQYF
j_call: TRBJ1-2; v_call: TRBV5-1; cdr3_aa: CASSKGTGPIGF
j_call: TRBJ2-1; v_call: TRBV15; cdr3_aa: CATSRSNEQFF